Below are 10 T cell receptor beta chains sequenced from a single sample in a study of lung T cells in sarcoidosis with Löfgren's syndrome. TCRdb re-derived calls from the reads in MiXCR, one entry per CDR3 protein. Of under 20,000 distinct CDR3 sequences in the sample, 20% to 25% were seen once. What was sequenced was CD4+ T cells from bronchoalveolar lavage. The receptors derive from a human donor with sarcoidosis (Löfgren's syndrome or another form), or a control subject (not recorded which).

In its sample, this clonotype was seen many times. CDR3 protein: CASRGGGSYTDTQYF. Here the CDR3 DNA reads TGTGCCAGCAGGGGTGGAGGATCCTACACAGATACGCAGTATTTT. The chain couples TRBV5-4 to TRBJ2-3; D perhaps matches TRBD2 (5 bases). V was trimmed by 5 bases and J by 2 bases, leaving 15 bases between them. The CDR3 consists of 15 residues. CDR1 and CDR2 from the germline V gene are SGHNT and YYREEE (reference sequence).

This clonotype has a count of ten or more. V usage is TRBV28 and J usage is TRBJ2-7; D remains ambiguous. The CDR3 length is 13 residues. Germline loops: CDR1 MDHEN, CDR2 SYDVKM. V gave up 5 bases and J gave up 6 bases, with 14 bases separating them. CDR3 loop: CASSLLLWGEQYF. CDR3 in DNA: TGTGCCAGCAGTCTACTATTATGGGGCGAGCAGTACTTC.

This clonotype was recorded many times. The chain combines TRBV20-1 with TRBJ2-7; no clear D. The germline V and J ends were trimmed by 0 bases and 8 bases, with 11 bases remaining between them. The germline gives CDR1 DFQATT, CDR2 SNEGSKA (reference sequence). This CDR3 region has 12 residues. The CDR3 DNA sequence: TGCAGTGCTAGAGATGGCGAAACGAAGCAGTACTTC. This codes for CSARDGETKQYF.

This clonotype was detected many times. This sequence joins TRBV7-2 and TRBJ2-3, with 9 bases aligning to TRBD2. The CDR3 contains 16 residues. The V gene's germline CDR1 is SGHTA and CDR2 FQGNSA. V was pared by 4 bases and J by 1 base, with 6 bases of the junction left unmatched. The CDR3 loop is CASSSRLAEGTDTQYF. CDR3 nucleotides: TGTGCCAGCAGCTCCCGACTAGCGGAGGGCACAGATACGCAGTATTTT.

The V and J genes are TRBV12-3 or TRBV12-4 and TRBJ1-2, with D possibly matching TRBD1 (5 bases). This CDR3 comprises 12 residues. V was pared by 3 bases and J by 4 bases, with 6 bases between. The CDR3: CASSFDSYGYTF. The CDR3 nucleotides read TGTGCCAGCAGTTTCGACAGCTATGGCTACACCTTC.

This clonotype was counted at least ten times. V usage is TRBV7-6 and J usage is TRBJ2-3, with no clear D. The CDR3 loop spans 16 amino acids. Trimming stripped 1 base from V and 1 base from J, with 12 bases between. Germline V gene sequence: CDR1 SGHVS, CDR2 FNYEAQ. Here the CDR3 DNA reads TGTGCCAGCAGCTTAGGACTCCCCCACGGCACAGATACGCAGTATTTT. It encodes CASSLGLPHGTDTQYF.

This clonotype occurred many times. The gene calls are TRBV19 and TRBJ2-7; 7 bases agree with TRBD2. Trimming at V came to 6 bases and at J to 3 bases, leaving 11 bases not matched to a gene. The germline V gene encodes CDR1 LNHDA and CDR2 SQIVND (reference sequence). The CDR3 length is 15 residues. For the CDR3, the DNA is TGTGCCAGTAGATTCGCTTCGGGAGGAATCTACGAGCAGTACTTC. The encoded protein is CASRFASGGIYEQYF.

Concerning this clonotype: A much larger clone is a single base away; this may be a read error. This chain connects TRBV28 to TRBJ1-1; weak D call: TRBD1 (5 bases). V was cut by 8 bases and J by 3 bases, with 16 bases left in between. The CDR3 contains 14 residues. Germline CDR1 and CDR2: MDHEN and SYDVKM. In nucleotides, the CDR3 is TGTGCCAGCGTACCTGGGGGGGGGGACACTGAAGCTTTCTTT. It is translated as CASVPGGGDTEAFF. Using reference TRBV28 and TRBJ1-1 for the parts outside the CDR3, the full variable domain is DVKVTQSSRYLVKRTGEKVFLECVQDMDHENMFWYRQDPGLGLRLIYFSYDVKMKEKGDIPEGYSVSREKKERFSLILESASTNQTSMYLCASVPGGGDTEAFFGQGTRLTVV.

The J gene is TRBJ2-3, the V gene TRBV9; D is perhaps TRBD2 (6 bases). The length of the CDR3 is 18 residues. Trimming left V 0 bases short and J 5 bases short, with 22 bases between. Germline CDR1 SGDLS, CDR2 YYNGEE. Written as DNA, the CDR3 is TGTGCCAGCAGCGTAGGGAGGGAGCTAACGGCTCCCGGAGATACGCAGTATTTT. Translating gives CASSVGRELTAPGDTQYF.

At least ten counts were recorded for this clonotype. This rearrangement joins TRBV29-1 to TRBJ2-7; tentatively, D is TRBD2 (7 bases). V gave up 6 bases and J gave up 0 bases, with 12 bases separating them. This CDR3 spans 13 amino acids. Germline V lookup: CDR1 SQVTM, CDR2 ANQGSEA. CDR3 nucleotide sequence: TGCAGCGTGGGGGGGGGCCTCTCCTACGAGCAGTACTTC. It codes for CSVGGGLSYEQYF.